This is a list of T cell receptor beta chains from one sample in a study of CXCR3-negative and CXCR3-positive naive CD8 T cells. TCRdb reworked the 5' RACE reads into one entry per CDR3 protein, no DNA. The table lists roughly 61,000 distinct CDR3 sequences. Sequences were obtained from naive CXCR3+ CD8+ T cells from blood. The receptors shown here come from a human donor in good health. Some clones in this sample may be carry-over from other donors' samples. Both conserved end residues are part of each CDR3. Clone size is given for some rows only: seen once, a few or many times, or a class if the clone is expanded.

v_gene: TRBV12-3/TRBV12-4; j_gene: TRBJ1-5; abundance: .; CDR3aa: CASRSQGLNQPQHF
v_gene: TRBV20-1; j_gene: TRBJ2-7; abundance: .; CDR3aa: CSASFLAGGTYEQYF
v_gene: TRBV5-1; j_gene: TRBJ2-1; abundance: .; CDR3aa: CASESSSYNEQFF
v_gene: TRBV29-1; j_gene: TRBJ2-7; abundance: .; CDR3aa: CSVEWPGTGNQYEQYF
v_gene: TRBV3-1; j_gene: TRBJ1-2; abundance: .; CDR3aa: CASSQPDRTPYGYTF
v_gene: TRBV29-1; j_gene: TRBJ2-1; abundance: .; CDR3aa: CSVGTSSSYNEQFF
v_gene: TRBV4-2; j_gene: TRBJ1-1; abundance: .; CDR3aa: CASSRIYAGQGTEAFF
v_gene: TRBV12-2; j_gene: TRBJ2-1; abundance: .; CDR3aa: CASRLEDPSGGANEQFF
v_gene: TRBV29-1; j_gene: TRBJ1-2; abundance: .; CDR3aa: CSVEDRTVNYGYTF
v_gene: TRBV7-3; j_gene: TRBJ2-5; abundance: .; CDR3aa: CASSWTGGKETQYF
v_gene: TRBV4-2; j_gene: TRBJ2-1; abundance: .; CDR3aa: CASSQTPGGRGDSYNEQFF
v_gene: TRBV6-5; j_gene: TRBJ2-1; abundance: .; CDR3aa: CASSSAYRGENHNEQFF
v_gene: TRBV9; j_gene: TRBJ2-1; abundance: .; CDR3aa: CASSVGDISYNEQFF
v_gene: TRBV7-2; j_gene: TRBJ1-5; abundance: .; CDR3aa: CASSLVSSNQPQHF
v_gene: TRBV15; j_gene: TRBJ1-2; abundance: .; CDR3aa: CATSRVGASDGYTF
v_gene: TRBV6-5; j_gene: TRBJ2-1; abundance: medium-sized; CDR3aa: CASSYEGSEQFF
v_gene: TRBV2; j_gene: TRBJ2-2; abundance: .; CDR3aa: CASSETGQNTGELFF
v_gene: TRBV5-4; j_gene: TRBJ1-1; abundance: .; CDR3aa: CASSSRGILNTEAFF
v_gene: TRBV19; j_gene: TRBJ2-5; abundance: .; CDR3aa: CASRGTAEETQYF
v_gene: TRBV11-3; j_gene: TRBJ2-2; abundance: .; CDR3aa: CASSPLGQGAGELFF
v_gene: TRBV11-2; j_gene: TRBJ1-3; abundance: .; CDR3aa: CASSLDLSGGNTIYF
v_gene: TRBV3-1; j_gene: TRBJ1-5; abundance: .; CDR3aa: CASSQGVDQPQHF
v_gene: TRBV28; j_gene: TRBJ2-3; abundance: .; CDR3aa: CASSLGQDTDTQYF
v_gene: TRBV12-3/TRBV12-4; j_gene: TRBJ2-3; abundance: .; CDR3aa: CASSLAGHRMTDTQYF
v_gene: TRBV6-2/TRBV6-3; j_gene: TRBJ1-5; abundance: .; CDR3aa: CASSQDGTGGYSNQPQHF
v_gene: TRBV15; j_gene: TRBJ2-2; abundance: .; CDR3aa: CATSREDTGELFF
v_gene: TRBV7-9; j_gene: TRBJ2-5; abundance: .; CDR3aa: CASSAGETQYF
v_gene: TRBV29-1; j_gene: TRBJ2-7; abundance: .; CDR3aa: CSVETGGAYEQYF
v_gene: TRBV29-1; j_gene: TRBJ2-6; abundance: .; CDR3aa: CSVYGESGANVLTF
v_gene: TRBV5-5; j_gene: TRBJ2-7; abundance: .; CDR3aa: CATTPGHIYEQYF
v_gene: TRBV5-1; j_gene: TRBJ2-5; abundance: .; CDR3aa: CASSSDLGGRETQYF
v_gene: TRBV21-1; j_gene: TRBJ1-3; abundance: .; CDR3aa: CASSKRPSGNTIYF
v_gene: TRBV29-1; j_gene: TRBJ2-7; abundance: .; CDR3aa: CSVESTGKYEQYF
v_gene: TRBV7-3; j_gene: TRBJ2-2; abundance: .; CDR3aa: CASGTNGHGELFF
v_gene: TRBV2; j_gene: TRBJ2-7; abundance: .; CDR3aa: CASDSRAPYEQYF
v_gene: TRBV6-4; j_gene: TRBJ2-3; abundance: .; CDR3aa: CASSEEGPALHTQYF
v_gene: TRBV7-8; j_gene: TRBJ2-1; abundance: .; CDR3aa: CASSLAPFSSYNEQFF
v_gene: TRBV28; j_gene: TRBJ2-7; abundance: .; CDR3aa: CASSLARGYEQYF
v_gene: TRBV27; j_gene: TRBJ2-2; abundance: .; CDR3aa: CATSLAGPGELFF
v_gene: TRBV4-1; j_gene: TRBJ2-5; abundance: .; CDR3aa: CASSRGRFAGRQETQYF
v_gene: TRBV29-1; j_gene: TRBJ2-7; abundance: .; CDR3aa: CSAVRTYEQYF
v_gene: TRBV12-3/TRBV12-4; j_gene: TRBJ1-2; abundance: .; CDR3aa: CASSLIRGAGYTF
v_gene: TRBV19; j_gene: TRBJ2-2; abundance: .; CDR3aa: CAVPRAGTGNTGELFF
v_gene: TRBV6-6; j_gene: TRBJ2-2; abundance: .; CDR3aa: CASSPRAGELFF
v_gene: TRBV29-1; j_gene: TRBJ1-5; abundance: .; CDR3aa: CSVEEGGTGNQPQHF
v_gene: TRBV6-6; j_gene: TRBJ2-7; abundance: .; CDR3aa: CASSYLLGQEQYF
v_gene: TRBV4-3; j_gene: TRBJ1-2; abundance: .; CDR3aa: CASSQVVQGDIYGYTF